Each of the 9 T cell receptor beta chains below was sequenced from the same sample in a study of synovial regulatory T cells in juvenile arthritis. Assay used: immunoSEQ multiplex PCR; TCRdb lists only in-frame clones, some missing. Recorded for this sample: 7,500 to 10,000 clones. Input material: Treg cells from blood. Indicated subset: remaining (HLA-DR-negative) circulating blood Treg cells. The receptor source for this set is a donor younger than 30 with juvenile idiopathic arthritis.

The rearrangement joins TRBV2 to TRBJ1-4; TCRdb's D call of TRBD1 is untestable without DNA. Germline-derived CDR1 and CDR2 are SNHLY and FYNNEI. CDR3 length equals 14 residues. The protein alone is recorded here. The CDR3 loop reads CASSRTDLNEKLFF.

This rearrangement joins TRBV5-4 to TRBJ1-2; TCRdb's D call of TRBD1 is untestable without DNA. This CDR3 spans 13 amino acids. No DNA sequence is on record. CDR1 is SGHNT and CDR2 is YYREEE in the germline V gene (reference sequence). The CDR3 is CASSPDSFYGYTF.

This chain connects TRBV5-1 to TRBJ1-2; the TCRdb call, TRBD1, lacks DNA for checking. Germline V lookup: CDR1 SGHRS, CDR2 YFSETQ. The CDR3 covers 14 residues. The nucleotide record is missing. The CDR3 loop is CASSPQGALYGYTF.

The J gene is TRBJ2-4, the V gene TRBV19; TCRdb outputs TRBD2, but without DNA this stays unchecked. The CDR3 totals 14 residues. The record lacks a DNA sequence. Germline CDR1 and CDR2: LNHDA and SQIVND (reference sequence). The CDR3: CASSIDPRGNIQYF.

The chain has TRBV2 and TRBJ2-7; the TCRdb call, TRBD1, lacks DNA for checking. The CDR3 has 14 residues. Only the protein is on record. Germline lookup yields CDR1 SNHLY and CDR2 FYNNEI. CDR3: CASRTLTSSYEQYF.

V is TRBV10-3 and J is TRBJ2-2; there is no DNA to check the TCRdb D call of TRBD1. Germline-derived CDR1 and CDR2 are ENHRY and SYGVKD. There are 12 residues in the CDR3. No nucleotide data were recorded. The CDR3 is CAIRQNTGELFF.

The V and J genes are TRBV19 and TRBJ1-2. CDR3 length equals 17 residues. The protein alone is recorded here. Germline V gene lookup returns CDR1 LNHDA and CDR2 SQIVND (reference sequence). The CDR3: CASSSPLDVPSRYGYTF.

This chain connects TRBV19 to TRBJ1-1; TCRdb proposes TRBD1, but this gene call is untestable without DNA. The CDR3 has 12 residues. The nucleotide record is missing. Germline V gene data show CDR1 as LNHDA and CDR2 as SQIVND (reference sequence). CDR3 loop: CASSVQGTEAFF.

The chain employs TRBV2 and TRBJ2-7; no DNA is available, so the TRBD2 call from TCRdb remains unchecked. The CDR3 is 16 residues long. No DNA appears here. Per germline, CDR1 SNHLY and CDR2 FYNNEI. This chain's CDR3 is CASSVGLAGGSYEQYF.